This T cell receptor beta chain was identified in a study of response to subunit inactivated influenza vaccine (dated by TCRdb to 2016 to 2019). Background on the whole study: To follow how T cells responded to a trivalent subunit inactivated influenza vaccine, the researchers relied on deep quantitative profiling of the T cell receptor repertoire. Overall study outcomes, separate from this receptor: According to the authors, only a limited number of new T cells may be recruited by each seasonal influenza vaccination.

Its CDR3 holds 12 amino acids, cysteine through phenylalanine. Only CDR3 DNA is held: 36 bases, read in frame from base 1. The V end loses 7 bases and the J end loses 3 bases, and a stretch of 10 bases separates them. According to the germline V gene, CDR1 reads MDHEN and CDR2 reads SYDVKM. This clonotype was counted only a few times. Its antigen is still unknown. Per-nucleotide qualities are absent, and no much larger clonotype sits a single base away. Receptor libraries were prepared by RT-PCR. Sequencing relied on an Illumina HiSeq 2500. Starting from the raw public reads, TCRdb applied fastp trimming at Q25, assembled clones with MiXCR and retained in-frame beta chains. CDR3 protein duplicates are merged, each entry listing the most common genes and DNA. This sample lists 610,000 or so distinct CDR3 sequences; around 13% were detected once. Over 8.5% of the sample lies in the top ten.

The TCR comes from a man in his fifties or sixties who received an inactivated influenza vaccine. Donor details come from another sample of the same person, matched by shared clones. The chain joins TRBV28 to TRBJ2-7; the D call is tentative, TRBD1 or TRBD2, as each matches 5 bases. The sequencing used PBMCs from blood, collected approximately 13 days after vaccination. The DNA sequence follows: TGTGCCAGCACAGGGACGGTCTACGAGCAGTACTTC. Its amino acids are CASTGTVYEQYF.